At least ten counts were recorded for the clone carrying this T cell receptor (beta chain). The data belong to a study of neurological immune-mediated disorders. TCRdb analysed the 5' RACE reads with MiXCR anew, one entry per CDR3 protein. The sample consists of about 77,000 distinct CDR3 sequences, about 9.5% of them appearing once. The CDR3 has 15 amino acids. Germline CDR1 reads MNHEY; CDR2 reads SMNVEV (reference sequence). V lost 6 bases to trimming and J lost 10 bases; unmatched junction nucleotides: 11. This rearrangement joins TRBV27 to TRBJ1-6, with 8 bases aligning to TRBD1. Specimen: PBMCs. This clonotype was obtained from a man aged 45-60 years in good health. The CDR3 DNA sequence: TGTGCCAGCAGCCCCGGGACAGGAAGCTGGTCACCCCTCCACTTT. Translation gives CASSPGTGSWSPLHF.